These T cell receptor beta chains were read from a single sample in a study of CD8 T cells in Susac syndrome. Each CDR3 protein gets one entry after TCRdb re-called the immunoSEQ multiplex PCR reads with MiXCR. The sample has 150,000 to 190,000 distinct CDR3 sequences; about 95% are singletons. The specimen sequenced was CD4+ T cells from PBMCs. The receptor set was obtained from a human donor with Susac syndrome. Each CDR3 is given with its conserved first and last residue. A D gene is named only where the DNA matches it firmly. Size tells how often a clone was seen (once, few, many) or the class of an expanded clone, and some rows leave it out.

J,V,length,size,D,CDR3,DNA
TRBJ1-4,TRBV20-1,15,.,.,CSATRDSGTNEKLFF,TGCAGTGCTACCCGGGACTCGGGAACTAATGAAAAACTGTTTTTT
TRBJ2-5,TRBV25-1,15,.,TRBD1,CASGPGTGRQETQYF,TGTGCCAGCGGTCCCGGGACAGGACGCCAAGAGACCCAGTACTTC
TRBJ1-6,TRBV20-1,13,.,TRBD1,CSAPGQGNSPLHF,TGCAGTGCCCCGGGACAGGGGAATTCACCCCTCCACTTT
TRBJ1-2,TRBV4-1,16,.,.,CASSQDSRGANYGYTF,TGCGCCAGCAGCCAAGATTCGAGGGGAGCTAACTATGGCTACACCTTC
TRBJ2-7,TRBV5-4,15,.,TRBD2,CASSPPGLAGDEQYF,TGTGCCAGCAGCCCACCCGGACTAGCGGGGGACGAGCAGTACTTC
TRBJ2-5,TRBV9,12,.,.,CASGPIQETQYF,TGTGCCAGCGGTCCTATACAAGAGACCCAGTACTTC
TRBJ2-7,TRBV13,15,.,TRBD1,CASSLVDRDSYEQYF,TGTGCCAGCAGCTTAGTGGACAGGGATTCCTACGAGCAGTACTTC
TRBJ2-1,TRBV2,15,.,TRBD2,CASSEAGLAGDEQFF,TGTGCCAGCAGTGAAGCGGGACTAGCGGGGGATGAGCAGTTCTTC
TRBJ1-2,TRBV5-6,17,.,.,CASSTTPTGLGLYGYTF,TGTGCCAGCAGCACCACCCCGACGGGACTCGGGCTCTATGGCTACACCTTC
TRBJ1-6,TRBV5-6,14,.,.,CASSLSGGNSPLHF,TGTGCCAGCAGCTTGAGCGGGGGGAACTCACCCCTCCACTTT
TRBJ2-3,TRBV5-6,15,.,TRBD2,CASSLGGLGTDTQYF,TGTGCCAGCAGCTTGGGCGGACTAGGCACAGATACGCAGTATTTT
TRBJ1-6,TRBV5-1,15,.,TRBD1,CASSLDGRGDSPLHF,TGCGCCAGCAGCTTGGACGGCAGGGGGGATTCACCCCTCCACTTT
TRBJ2-2,TRBV3-1,14,.,.,CASSQGGTGGELFF,TGTGCCAGCAGCCAAGGAGGGACCGGCGGGGAGCTGTTTTTT
TRBJ2-5,TRBV5-1,14,.,TRBD1,CASSSGTDQETQYF,TGCGCCAGCAGTTCCGGGACAGACCAAGAGACCCAGTACTTC
TRBJ1-1,TRBV20-1,15,.,.,CSARDNSAGRTEAFF,TGCAGTGCTAGAGATAACTCCGCGGGCCGCACTGAAGCTTTCTTT
TRBJ2-6,TRBV7-9,14,.,.,CASSARSGANVLTF,TGTGCCAGCAGCGCCAGATCTGGGGCCAACGTCCTGACTTTC
TRBJ2-1,TRBV2,15,.,TRBD2,CASSRRGGTYNEQFF,TGTGCCAGCAGTCGGCGGGGGGGCACGTACAATGAGCAGTTCTTC
TRBJ2-5,TRBV2,15,.,TRBD1,CASSARTGGEETQYF,TGTGCCAGCAGTGCTCGGACAGGGGGAGAAGAGACCCAGTACTTC
TRBJ1-2,TRBV6-1,15,.,TRBD1,CASSEARGGYDGYTF,TGTGCCAGCAGTGAAGCGCGAGGGGGCTACGATGGCTACACCTTC
TRBJ2-6,TRBV15,18,.,TRBD1,CATSGNRGALSGANVLTF,TGTGCCACCAGCGGAAACAGGGGTGCCCTCTCTGGGGCCAACGTCCTGACTTTC
TRBJ1-2,TRBV12-3/TRBV12-4,15,.,TRBD1,CASSFSTDRLFGYTF,TGTGCCAGCAGTTTTTCCACGGACAGGCTATTTGGCTACACCTTC
TRBJ1-2,TRBV12-3/TRBV12-4,14,once,.,CASSLATEGYGYTF,TGTGCCAGCAGTTTGGCGACAGAGGGCTATGGCTACACCTTC
TRBJ2-1,TRBV2,15,.,TRBD2,CASSEGLAAINEQFF,TGTGCCAGCAGTGAAGGACTAGCGGCGATCAATGAGCAGTTCTTC
TRBJ2-7,TRBV3-1,12,.,.,CASSQRKKEQYF,TGTGCCAGCAGCCAACGGAAAAAAGAGCAGTACTTC
TRBJ1-4,TRBV28,12,.,.,CASSYGKEKLFF,TGTGCCAGCAGTTACGGGAAGGAAAAACTGTTTTTT
TRBJ1-1,TRBV5-1,12,.,TRBD1,CASSSDRGEAFF,TGCGCCAGCAGCTCCGACAGGGGAGAAGCTTTCTTT
TRBJ1-6,TRBV15,14,.,.,CATSRDRGNSPLHF,TGTGCCACCAGCAGAGATAGGGGCAATTCACCCCTCCATTTT
TRBJ2-5,TRBV12-3/TRBV12-4,11,few,.,CASSVEETQYF,TGTGCCAGCAGTGTGGAGGAGACCCAGTACTTC
TRBJ2-6,TRBV7-7,13,.,.,CASSLTTGPVLTF,TGTGCCAGCAGCCTAACCACAGGGCCCGTCCTGACTTTC
TRBJ2-4,TRBV2,12,.,.,CASSEQENIQYF,TGTGCCAGCAGTGAACAGGAAAACATTCAGTACTTC
TRBJ2-7,TRBV11-3,13,.,TRBD1,CASSLRPGGEQYF,TGTGCCAGCAGCTTAAGGCCAGGGGGCGAGCAGTACTTC
TRBJ1-6,TRBV20-1,15,.,TRBD1,CSARERTTGNSPLHF,TGCAGTGCTAGAGAGAGGACGACAGGGAATTCACCCCTCCACTTT
TRBJ1-2,TRBV14,16,.,.,CASSQAGRPSSYGYTF,TGTGCCAGCAGCCAAGCCGGCAGGCCCTCCTCCTATGGCTACACCTTC
TRBJ2-1,TRBV21-1,15,.,.,CASSKGRPDYNEQFF,TGTGCCAGCAGCAAAGGTCGACCCGATTACAATGAGCAGTTCTTC
TRBJ1-4,TRBV29-1,13,.,TRBD1,CSVADRGEEKLFF,TGCAGCGTCGCCGACAGGGGGGAAGAAAAACTGTTTTTT
TRBJ2-7,TRBV28,15,.,.,CASARTRLPPTEQYF,TGTGCCAGCGCTCGGACTCGGTTGCCACCTACCGAGCAGTACTTC
TRBJ2-5,TRBV27,13,few,.,CASSPRGGETQYF,TGTGCCAGCAGTCCCCGGGGCGGGGAGACCCAGTACTTC
TRBJ2-5,TRBV18,13,.,.,CASQTPSQETQYF,TGTGCCAGCCAAACCCCCAGCCAAGAGACCCAGTACTTC
TRBJ2-5,TRBV5-1,14,.,.,CASSLGQSTETQYF,TGCGCCAGCAGCCTCGGACAGTCGACGGAGACCCAGTACTTC
TRBJ1-1,TRBV5-1,13,.,.,CASSLASGAEAFF,TGCGCCAGCAGCTTGGCCTCGGGTGCGGAAGCTTTCTTT
TRBJ2-7,TRBV29-1,12,.,.,CSVTTGTYEQYF,TGCAGCGTTACGACGGGTACCTACGAGCAGTACTTC
TRBJ2-5,TRBV3-1,12,.,.,CASSQEERTQYF,TGTGCCAGCAGCCAAGAGGAGAGGACCCAGTACTTC
TRBJ2-1,TRBV29-1,13,.,TRBD1,CSVARDSYNEQFF,TGCAGCGTTGCCCGGGACAGTTACAATGAGCAGTTCTTC
TRBJ2-3,TRBV20-1,14,.,TRBD2,CSAWTSGRMDTQYF,TGCAGTGCGTGGACTAGCGGGCGCATGGATACGCAGTATTTT
TRBJ2-1,TRBV28,11,.,TRBD1,CASSTGQGQFF,TGTGCCAGCAGCACAGGACAGGGGCAGTTCTTC
TRBJ1-1,TRBV23-1,13,.,TRBD1,CASIQRGRTEAFF,TGCGCCAGCATCCAGAGGGGGCGAACTGAAGCTTTCTTT
TRBJ2-1,TRBV4-1,15,.,.,CASSGGGPRSNEQFF,TGCGCCAGCAGCGGTGGGGGGCCTAGGTCCAATGAGCAGTTCTTC
TRBJ2-7,TRBV20-1,12,.,.,CSARVMAYEQYF,TGCAGTGCTAGAGTTATGGCCTACGAGCAGTACTTC
TRBJ1-1,TRBV14,14,.,.,CASSQEAGLTEAFF,TGTGCCAGCAGCCAAGAAGCAGGGTTGACTGAAGCTTTCTTT
TRBJ1-2,TRBV15,14,.,.,CATSREGEGYGYTF,TGTGCCACCAGCAGAGAAGGGGAGGGCTATGGCTACACCTTC
TRBJ1-1,TRBV29-1,11,.,.,CSVGGDTEAFF,TGCAGCGTTGGCGGTGACACTGAAGCTTTCTTT
TRBJ1-5,TRBV20-1,12,.,.,CSASEANQPQHF,TGCAGTGCTAGTGAGGCCAATCAGCCCCAGCATTTT